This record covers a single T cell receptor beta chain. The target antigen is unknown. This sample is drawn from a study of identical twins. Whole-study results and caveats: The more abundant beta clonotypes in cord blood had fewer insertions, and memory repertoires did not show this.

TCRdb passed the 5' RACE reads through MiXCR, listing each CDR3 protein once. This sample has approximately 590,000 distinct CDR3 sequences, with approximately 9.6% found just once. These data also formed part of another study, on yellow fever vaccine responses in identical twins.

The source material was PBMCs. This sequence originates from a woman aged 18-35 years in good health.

Written as DNA, the CDR3 is TGTGCCACCAGTGACCCAGGACTAGCGGGAGAGTACAATGAGCAGTTCTTC. Encoded protein: CATSDPGLAGEYNEQFF. The V call is TRBV24-1, the J call TRBJ2-1; 13 bases fit TRBD2. V gave up 4 bases and J gave up 4 bases; unmatched junction bases: 6. The length of the CDR3 is 17 residues. CDR1 is KGHDR and CDR2 is SFDVKD in the germline V gene.